This T cell receptor beta chain was captured in a study of control samples from healthy donors and cancer patients. The assay was immunoSEQ multiplex PCR, and TCRdb's table has in-frame clones only and misses some. The table includes some 150,000 clones, about 90% detected once. From germline, CDR1 is SGHRS and CDR2 YFSETQ. Trimming took 3 bases from V and 7 from J; bases not matched to a gene: 3. This CDR3 region has 12 residues. The chain couples TRBV5-1 to TRBJ1-1, with TRBD1 identical over 7 bases. This receptor was obtained from a man aged 18 to 29 in good health. The sequenced sample was blood. CDR3 sequence (DNA): TGCGCCAGCAGCTCTACAGGGGTTGAAGCTTTCTTT. It is translated as CASSSTGVEAFF.